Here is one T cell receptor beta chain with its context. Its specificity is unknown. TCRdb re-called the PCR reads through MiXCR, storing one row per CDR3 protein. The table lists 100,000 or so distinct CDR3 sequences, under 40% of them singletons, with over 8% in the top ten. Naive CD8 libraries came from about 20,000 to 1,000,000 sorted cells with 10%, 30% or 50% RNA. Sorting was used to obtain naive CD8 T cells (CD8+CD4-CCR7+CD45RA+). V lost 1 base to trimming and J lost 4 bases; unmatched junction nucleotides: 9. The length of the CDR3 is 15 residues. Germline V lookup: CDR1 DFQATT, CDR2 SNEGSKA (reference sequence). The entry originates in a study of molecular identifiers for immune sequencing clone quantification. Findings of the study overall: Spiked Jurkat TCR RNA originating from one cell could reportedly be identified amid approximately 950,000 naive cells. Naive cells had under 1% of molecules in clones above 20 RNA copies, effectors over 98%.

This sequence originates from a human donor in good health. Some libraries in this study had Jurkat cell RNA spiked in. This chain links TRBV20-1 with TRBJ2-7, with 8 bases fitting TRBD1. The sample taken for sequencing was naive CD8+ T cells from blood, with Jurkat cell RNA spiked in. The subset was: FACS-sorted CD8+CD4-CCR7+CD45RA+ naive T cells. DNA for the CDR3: TGCAGTGCTAGAGGCGACTGGACAGGGAGTTACGAGCAGTACTTC. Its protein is CSARGDWTGSYEQYF.